This paragraph reports one TCR beta chain. This entry belongs to a study of blood T cell repertoires in COVID-19. V lost 4 bases and J lost 3, with 13 bases in between. This CDR3 region has 15 residues. Germline V lookup: CDR1 SGHDN, CDR2 FVKESK. Using immunoSEQ multiplex PCR, the repertoire was profiled, and TCRdb retains in-frame clones only, with some absent. The sample lists around 220,000 clones; 88% were seen once. This TCR derives from a man between 18 and 35 years old with active or convalescent COVID-19. V gene TRBV14 combines with J gene TRBJ1-3; unclear D gene. Sequenced: peripheral blood. DNA of the CDR3: TGTGCCAGCAGCCCCTTGACTGGGTATGGAAACACCATATATTTT. Its protein product is CASSPLTGYGNTIYF.